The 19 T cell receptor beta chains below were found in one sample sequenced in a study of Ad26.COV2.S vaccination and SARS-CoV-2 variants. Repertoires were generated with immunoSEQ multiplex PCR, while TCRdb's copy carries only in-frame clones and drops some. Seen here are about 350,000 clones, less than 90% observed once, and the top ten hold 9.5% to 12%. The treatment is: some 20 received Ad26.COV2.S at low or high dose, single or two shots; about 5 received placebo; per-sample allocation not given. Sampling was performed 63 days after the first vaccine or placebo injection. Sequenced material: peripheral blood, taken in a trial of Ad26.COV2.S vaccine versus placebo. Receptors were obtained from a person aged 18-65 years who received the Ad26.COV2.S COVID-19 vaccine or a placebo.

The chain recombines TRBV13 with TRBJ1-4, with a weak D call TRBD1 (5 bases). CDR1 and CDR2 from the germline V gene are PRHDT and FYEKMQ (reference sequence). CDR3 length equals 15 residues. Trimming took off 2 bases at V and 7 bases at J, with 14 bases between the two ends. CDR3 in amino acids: CASSLRSGGPEKLFF. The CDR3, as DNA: TGTGCCAGCAGCTTACGTTCCGGGGGTCCTGAAAAACTGTTTTTT.

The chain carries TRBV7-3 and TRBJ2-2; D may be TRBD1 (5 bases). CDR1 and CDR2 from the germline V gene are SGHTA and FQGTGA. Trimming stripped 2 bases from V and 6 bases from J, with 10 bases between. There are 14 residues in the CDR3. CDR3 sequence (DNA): TGTGCCAGCAGCTTAGGGCAGGGCGCCGGGGAGCTGTTTTTT. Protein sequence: CASSLGQGAGELFF.

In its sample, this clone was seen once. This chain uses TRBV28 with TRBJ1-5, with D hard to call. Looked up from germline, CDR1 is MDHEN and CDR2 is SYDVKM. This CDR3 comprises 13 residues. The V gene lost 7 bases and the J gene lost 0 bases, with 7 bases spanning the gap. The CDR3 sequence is CASNVYSNQPQHF. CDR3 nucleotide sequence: TGTGCCAGCAACGTTTATAGCAATCAGCCCCAGCATTTT.

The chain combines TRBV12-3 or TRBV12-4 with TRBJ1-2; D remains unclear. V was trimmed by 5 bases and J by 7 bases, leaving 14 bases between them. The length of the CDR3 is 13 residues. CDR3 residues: CASSLYRVFGYTF. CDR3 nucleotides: TGTGCCAGCAGTCTTTATAGGGTATTTGGCTACACCTTC.

CDR3 in amino acids: CASSLNRGYEQYF. In DNA, the CDR3 is TGTGCCAGCAGTTTAAATAGGGGCTACGAGCAGTACTTC. This chain uses TRBV27 with TRBJ2-7, with a weak D call TRBD1 (5 bases). The CDR3 consists of 13 residues. V was pared by 2 bases and J by 3 bases, with 8 bases between. Per germline, CDR1 MNHEY and CDR2 SMNVEV (reference sequence).

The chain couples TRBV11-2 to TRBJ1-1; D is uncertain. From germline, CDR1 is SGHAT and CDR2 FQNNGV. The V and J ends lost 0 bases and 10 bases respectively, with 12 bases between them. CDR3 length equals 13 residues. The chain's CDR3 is CASSLDILTGAFF. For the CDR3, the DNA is TGTGCCAGCAGCTTAGACATACTAACGGGAGCTTTCTTT.

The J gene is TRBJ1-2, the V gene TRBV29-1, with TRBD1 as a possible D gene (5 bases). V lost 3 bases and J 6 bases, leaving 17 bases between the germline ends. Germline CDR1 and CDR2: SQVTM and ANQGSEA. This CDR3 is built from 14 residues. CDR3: CSVEDTGTLNGYTF. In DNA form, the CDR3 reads TGCAGCGTTGAGGATACCGGGACCTTAAATGGCTACACCTTC.

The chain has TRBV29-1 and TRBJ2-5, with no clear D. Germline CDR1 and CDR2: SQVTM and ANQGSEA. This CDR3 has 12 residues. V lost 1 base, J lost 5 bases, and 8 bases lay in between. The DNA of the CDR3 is TGCAGCGTTGAAGGGGATGGGGAGACCCAGTACTTC. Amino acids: CSVEGDGETQYF.

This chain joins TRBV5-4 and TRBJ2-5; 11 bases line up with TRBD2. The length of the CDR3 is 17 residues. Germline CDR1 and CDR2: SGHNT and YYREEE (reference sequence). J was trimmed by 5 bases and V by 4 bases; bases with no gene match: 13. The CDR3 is CASSRGLAGTNGETQYF. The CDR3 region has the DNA TGTGCCAGCAGCCGCGGACTAGCGGGCACAAACGGGGAGACCCAGTACTTC.

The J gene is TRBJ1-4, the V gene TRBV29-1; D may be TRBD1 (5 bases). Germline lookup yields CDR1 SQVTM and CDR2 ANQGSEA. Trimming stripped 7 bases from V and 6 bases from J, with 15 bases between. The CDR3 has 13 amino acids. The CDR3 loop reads CSAQGGLDEKLFF. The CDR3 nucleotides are TGCAGCGCCCAGGGTGGCCTTGATGAAAAACTGTTTTTT. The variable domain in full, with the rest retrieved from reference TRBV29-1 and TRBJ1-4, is SAVISQKPSRDICQRGTSLTIQCQVDSQVTMMFWYRQQPGQSLTLIATANQGSEATYESGFVIDKFPISRPNLTFSTLTVSNMSPEDSSIYLCSAQGGLDEKLFFGSGTQLSVL.

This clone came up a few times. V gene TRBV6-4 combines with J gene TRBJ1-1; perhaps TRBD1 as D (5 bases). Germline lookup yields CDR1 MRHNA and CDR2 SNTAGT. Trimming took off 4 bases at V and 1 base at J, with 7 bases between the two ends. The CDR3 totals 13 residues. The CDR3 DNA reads TGTGCCAGCAGTGTACAGGCGAACACTGAAGCTTTCTTT. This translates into CASSVQANTEAFF.

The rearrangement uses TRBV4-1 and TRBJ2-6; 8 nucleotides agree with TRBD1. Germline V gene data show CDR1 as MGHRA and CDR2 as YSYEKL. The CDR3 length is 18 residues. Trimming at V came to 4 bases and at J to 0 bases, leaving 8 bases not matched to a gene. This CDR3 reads CASSPGTGFASGANVLTF. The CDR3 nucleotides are TGCGCCAGCAGCCCCGGGACAGGATTCGCCTCTGGGGCCAACGTCCTGACTTTC.

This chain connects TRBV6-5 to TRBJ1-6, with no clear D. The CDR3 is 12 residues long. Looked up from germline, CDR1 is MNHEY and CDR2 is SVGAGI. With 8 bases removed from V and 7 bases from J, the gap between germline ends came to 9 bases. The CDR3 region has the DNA TGTGCCAGCGGGGTACCGAATTCACCCCTCCACTTT. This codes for CASGVPNSPLHF.

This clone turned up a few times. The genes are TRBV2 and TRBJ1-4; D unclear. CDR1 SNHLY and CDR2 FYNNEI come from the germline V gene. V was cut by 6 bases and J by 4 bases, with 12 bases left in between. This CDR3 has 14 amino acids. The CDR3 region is CASRPGGLNEKLFF. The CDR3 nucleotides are TGTGCCAGCAGGCCGGGAGGCCTTAATGAAAAACTGTTTTTT.

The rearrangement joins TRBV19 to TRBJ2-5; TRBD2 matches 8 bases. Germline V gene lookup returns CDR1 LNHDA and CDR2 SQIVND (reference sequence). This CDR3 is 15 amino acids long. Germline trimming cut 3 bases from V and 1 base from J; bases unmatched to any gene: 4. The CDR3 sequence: CASSMLSGTQETQYF. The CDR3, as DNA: TGTGCCAGTAGTATGCTTAGCGGGACCCAAGAGACCCAGTACTTC. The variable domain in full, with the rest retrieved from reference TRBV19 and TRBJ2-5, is DGGITQSPKYLFRKEGQNVTLSCEQNLNHDAMYWYRQDPGQGLRLIYYSQIVNDFQKGDIAEGYSVSREKKESFPLTVTSAQKNPTAFYLCASSMLSGTQETQYFGPGTRLLVL.

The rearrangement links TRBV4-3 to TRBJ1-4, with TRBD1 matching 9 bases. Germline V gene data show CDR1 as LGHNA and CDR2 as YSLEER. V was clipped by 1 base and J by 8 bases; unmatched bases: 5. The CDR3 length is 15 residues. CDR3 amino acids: CASSQVDRGGEKLFF. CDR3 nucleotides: TGCGCCAGCAGCCAAGTGGACAGGGGAGGAGAAAAACTGTTTTTT.

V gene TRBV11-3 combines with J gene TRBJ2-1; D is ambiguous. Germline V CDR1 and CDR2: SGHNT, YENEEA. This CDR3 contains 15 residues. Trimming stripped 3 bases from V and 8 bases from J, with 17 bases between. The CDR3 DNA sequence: TGTGCCAGCAGCTTGAACCCGGGCAGCATCGATGAGCAGTTCTTC. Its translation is CASSLNPGSIDEQFF.

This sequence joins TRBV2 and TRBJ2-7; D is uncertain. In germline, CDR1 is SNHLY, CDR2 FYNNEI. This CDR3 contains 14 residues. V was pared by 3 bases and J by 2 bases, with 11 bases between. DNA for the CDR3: TGTGCCAGCAGTGACACGCGGCTAGCCTACGAGCAGTACTTC. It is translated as CASSDTRLAYEQYF.

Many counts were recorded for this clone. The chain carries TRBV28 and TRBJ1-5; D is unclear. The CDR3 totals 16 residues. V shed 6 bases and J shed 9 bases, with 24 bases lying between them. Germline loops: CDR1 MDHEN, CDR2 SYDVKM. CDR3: CASSQTDPGSGWPQHF. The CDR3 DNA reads TGTGCCAGCAGCCAGACCGATCCGGGCTCGGGGTGGCCCCAGCATTTT.